This entry lists 10 T cell receptor beta chains sequenced from one sample in a study of T cell repertoires in cytomegalovirus infection (dated by TCRdb to between 2019 and 2020). The antigens for these receptors are not known. TCRdb lists the instrument as Illumina HiSeq 1500. The raw public data were reprocessed by TCRdb itself: fastp quality trimming at Q25, MiXCR clonotype calling, in-frame beta chains only. CDR3 protein sequences are deduplicated, and each keeps its most common genes and DNA. In this sample the table shows around 900,000 distinct CDR3 sequences, less than 35% of which occur a single time. The ten largest clones represent 11% to 15% of the sample. Per the publication, the treatment or condition label means: in vitro stimulation with specific CMV peptide epitopes to enrich CMV-specific T cells. Material: cultured CD8+ T cells from PBMCs, obtained from culture after CMV antigen stimulation. The receptor source for this set is a human donor in good health (CMV status not recorded). Some clones in this sample may be carry-over from other donors' samples.

This clonotype was counted ten times or more. The rearrangement uses TRBV7-6 and TRBJ2-2; 9 bases map to TRBD2. The CDR3 sequence is 16 residues long. CDR1 is SGHVS, CDR2 FNYEAQ, per germline. V lost 3 bases and J lost 4; bases outside the gene matches: 6. CDR3 protein: CASSFLAGDLTGELFF. CDR3 nucleotide sequence: TGTGCCAGCAGCTTTTTAGCGGGGGACCTCACCGGGGAGCTGTTTTTT.

This clonotype was seen only a few times. V and J are TRBV11-2 and TRBJ1-6, with D tentatively TRBD1 (6 bases). Per germline, CDR1 SGHAT and CDR2 FQNNGV. Trimming left V 5 bases short and J 7 bases short, with 15 bases between. CDR3 length: 15 residues. The CDR3: CASSPWRTENSPLHF. The CDR3 DNA is TGTGCCAGCAGCCCATGGCGGACAGAGAATTCACCCCTCCACTTT.

This clonotype was observed many times. The V gene is TRBV12-3 or TRBV12-4, the J gene TRBJ1-4; D perhaps matches TRBD1 (6 bases). The V gene lost 7 bases and the J gene lost 8 bases, with 20 bases spanning the gap. CDR3 length equals 15 residues. The CDR3 protein is CASTLGGGSGEKLFF. In nucleotides, the CDR3 is TGTGCCAGCACCCTAGGGGGAGGGTCGGGAGAAAAACTGTTTTTT.

This chain uses TRBV6-1 with TRBJ1-1, with D possibly being TRBD1 (6 bases). V lost 4 bases to trimming and J lost 2 bases, with 11 bases between them. CDR1 is MNHNS, CDR2 SASEGT, per germline. The CDR3 length is 14 residues. In DNA form, the CDR3 reads TGTGCCAGCAGTGGGGGGGCTGGCAACACTGAAGCTTTCTTT. Protein product: CASSGGAGNTEAFF.

V is TRBV14 and J is TRBJ2-5, with D possibly being TRBD1 (6 bases). The CDR3 covers 14 residues. Trimming shortened V by 8 bases and J by 1 base, and 14 bases separated the two germline ends. The germline V gene encodes CDR1 SGHDN and CDR2 FVKESK. This CDR3 reads CASGGRWGQETQYF. The CDR3, as DNA: TGTGCCAGCGGGGGCAGGTGGGGCCAAGAGACCCAGTACTTC.

This clonotype was counted between two and nine times. CDR3 loop: CASSGTSGGLYNEQFF. For the CDR3, the DNA is TGTGCCAGCAGCGGGACTAGCGGGGGGCTCTACAATGAGCAGTTCTTC. This chain connects TRBV7-6 to TRBJ2-1, with 15 bases identical to TRBD2. This CDR3 has 16 amino acids. Germline-derived CDR1 and CDR2 are SGHVS and FNYEAQ. Unmatched junction bases numbered 2, after V lost 5 bases and J lost 3 bases.

This clonotype occurred a few times. The rearrangement uses TRBV7-9 and TRBJ2-3; D ambiguous. CDR1 and CDR2 from the germline V gene are SEHNR and FQNEAQ (reference sequence). The CDR3 extends over 13 amino acids. The V and J ends lost 3 bases and 5 bases respectively, with 9 bases between them. This chain's CDR3 is CASSFSDEDTQYF. The CDR3 region has the DNA TGTGCCAGCAGCTTCAGCGACGAAGATACGCAGTATTTT.

This clonotype was counted once. The chain links TRBV18 to TRBJ1-2; possible D gene TRBD1, 5 bases. Germline loops: CDR1 KGHSH, CDR2 LQKENI. The ends were cut back, 7 bases at V and 2 bases at J, with 17 bases in the middle. CDR3 length equals 15 residues. The CDR3: CASYHEGKRNYGYTF. DNA for the CDR3: TGTGCCAGCTACCACGAGGGGAAAAGGAACTATGGCTACACCTTC.

The CDR3 bases are TGTGCCAGCAGTATAGGACGGACGAACACTGAAGCTTTCTTT. Translation gives CASSIGRTNTEAFF. The chain links TRBV6-6 to TRBJ1-1; unclear D gene. Germline CDR1 MNHNY, CDR2 SVGAGI (reference sequence). The CDR3 sequence is 14 residues long. The V end was cut by 5 bases, the J end by 1 base, with 11 bases between.

This clonotype has a count of ten or more. The rearrangement uses TRBV7-8 and TRBJ2-3; 9 bases match TRBD2. This CDR3 is 17 amino acids long. Germline V gives CDR1 SGHVS, CDR2 FQNEAQ. The V gene end was trimmed by 5 bases and the J gene end by 5 bases; junction bases not matched to a gene: 14. CDR3 DNA: TGTGCCAGCAGCCCGAGCCGCGGGGGGGCCTTTGGAGATACGCAGTATTTT. Amino acids: CASSPSRGGAFGDTQYF.